One and the same sample provided the 20 T cell receptor beta chains below, sequenced in a study of shared clonotypes between healthy human individuals. The table came from immunoSEQ multiplex PCR; TCRdb's copy has only in-frame clones and leaves some out. This sample has some 2,000,000 clones; almost 96% occur once, and the top ten carry over 0.1%. The sample comprised naive CD4+ T cells sorted from blood. Subset denoted: CD45RA+ positively selected. These receptors came from a man aged 18 to 29 in good health.

V and J are TRBV11-3 and TRBJ1-1; D call uncertain. Germline lookup yields CDR1 SGHNT and CDR2 YENEEA. The CDR3 extends over 14 amino acids. Trimming removed 6 bases from V and 8 bases from J, with 19 bases in between. For the CDR3, the DNA is TGTGCCAGCAGTCCCGCTTCGGGTTTGGGGGAAGCTTTCTTT. This gives the protein CASSPASGLGEAFF. The whole variable domain, remainder taken from reference TRBV11-3 and TRBJ1-1, is EAGVVQSPRYKIIEKKQPVAFWCNPISGHNTLYWYLQNLGQGPELLIRYENEEAVDDSQLPKDRFSAERLKGVDSTLKIQPAELGDSAVYLCASSPASGLGEAFFGQGTRLTVV.

The V gene is TRBV5-4, the J gene TRBJ2-1; D possibly corresponds to TRBD2 (5 bases). This CDR3 comprises 14 residues. Trimming removed 1 base at V and 6 bases at J, with 11 bases between. Germline V gives CDR1 SGHNT, CDR2 YYREEE (reference sequence). The CDR3, as DNA: TGTGCCAGCAGCTTGAGTACTAGTGCCAATGAGCAGTTCTTC. It translates to CASSLSTSANEQFF.

The V call is TRBV7-6, the J call TRBJ2-7; D unresolved. Trimming left V 5 bases short and J 4 bases short, with 12 bases between. CDR1 and CDR2 (germline): SGHVS, FNYEAQ. This CDR3 region has 13 residues. The CDR3 DNA sequence: TGTGCCAGCAGCCCCGTCCTGGGATACGAGCAGTACTTC. Its protein product is CASSPVLGYEQYF.

In its sample, this clone was seen once. The rearrangement uses TRBV5-1 and TRBJ1-1; TRBD1 matches at 10 bases. CDR1 is SGHRS, CDR2 YFSETQ, per germline. Trimming cost V 1 base and J 6 bases; bases outside gene matches: 9. This CDR3 has 16 amino acids. The CDR3 DNA sequence: TGCGCCAGCAGCTTGCGACAGGGGGCCACTCGCCCTGAAGCTTTCTTT. Its translation: CASSLRQGATRPEAFF. The full variable domain, its missing parts supplied by reference TRBV5-1 and TRBJ1-1, is KAGVTQTPRYLIKTRGQQVTLSCSPISGHRSVSWYQQTPGQGLQFLFEYFSETQRNKGNFPGRFSGRQFSNSRSEMNVSTLELGDSALYLCASSLRQGATRPEAFFGQGTRLTVV.

In regard to this clone: An end of the junction does not agree with germline; a read error may underlie this. The chain carries TRBV7-7 and TRBJ1-1; no definite D call. CDR1 is SSHAT, CDR2 FNYEAQ, per germline (reference sequence). This CDR3 comprises 13 residues. In nucleotides, the CDR3 is TGTGCTAGCAGTCTAGAGAGGGACACTGAAGCTTTCTTT. This codes for CASSLERDTEAFF. The complete variable domain, with remaining parts taken from reference TRBV7-7 and TRBJ1-1, reads GAGVSQSPRYKVTKRGQDVTLRCDPISSHATLYWYQQALGQGPEFLTYFNYEAQPDKSGLPSDRFSAERPEGSISTLTIQRTEQRDSAMYRCASSLERDTEAFFGQGTRLTVV.

The CDR3 spells CASRSGTISNQPQHF. CDR3 nucleotides: TGTGCCAGCAGGTCAGGGACTATTAGCAATCAGCCCCAGCATTTT. The chain recombines TRBV2 with TRBJ1-5, with a weak D call TRBD1 (5 bases). Germline lookup yields CDR1 SNHLY and CDR2 FYNNEI. The CDR3 loop spans 15 amino acids. The V end was cut by 6 bases, the J end by 0 bases, with 12 bases between.

The V call is TRBV5-4, the J call TRBJ1-1, with 9 positions matching TRBD1. CDR3 size: 16 residues. V gave up 1 base and J gave up 4 bases; unmatched junction bases: 8. Per germline, CDR1 SGHNT and CDR2 YYREEE (reference sequence). The CDR3 is CASSLPIQGAVTEAFF. The DNA for the CDR3 is TGTGCCAGCAGCTTGCCGATACAGGGGGCGGTCACTGAAGCTTTCTTT.

As concerns this clone: No DNA is shown, since the ends of the CDR3 on it are uncertain; the CDR3 is the one TCRdb lists. The chain links TRBV6-1 to TRBJ2-7; TRBD1 is taken as the D call from the table, unchecked against the DNA. Both ends counted, the CDR3 spans 12 residues. Per the germline V gene, CDR1 is MNHNS and CDR2 is SASEGT. The CDR3 sequence: CASSEVGQGSSF.

The chain combines TRBV6-1 with TRBJ1-4, with D uncertain. The CDR3 has 12 residues. Germline V gene lookup returns CDR1 MNHNS and CDR2 SASEGT. Trimming removed 7 bases from V and 8 bases from J, with 11 bases in between. The CDR3 sequence is CASNGLGEKLFF. The CDR3 DNA follows: TGTGCCAGCAACGGACTGGGGGAAAAACTGTTTTTT.

The chain joins TRBV2 to TRBJ2-1; 10 bases align to TRBD2. The CDR3 totals 14 residues. Germline CDR1 reads SNHLY; CDR2 reads FYNNEI. The V gene end was trimmed by 8 bases and the J gene end by 10 bases; junction bases not matched to a gene: 11. CDR3 nucleotide sequence: TGTGCCAGCGGCAAGGAACTAGCGGGAAAAGAGCAGTTCTTC. Residues: CASGKELAGKEQFF.

Only one count was recorded for this clone. The J gene is TRBJ1-1, the V gene TRBV30, with no clear D. Trimming left V 3 bases short and J 1 base short, with 6 bases between. The length of the CDR3 is 12 residues. CDR1 is GTSNPN and CDR2 is SVGIG in the germline V gene (reference sequence). For the CDR3, the DNA is TGTGCCTGGAGGGAAGCGAACACTGAAGCTTTCTTT. Encoded protein: CAWREANTEAFF.

On this clone: Within the sample, other DNA sequences also encode this same CDR3. The gene calls are TRBV28 and TRBJ2-3; the D is unclear. There are 12 residues in the CDR3. Trimming cost V 6 bases and J 0 bases, with 4 bases left between them. Germline V CDR1 and CDR2: MDHEN, SYDVKM. CDR3 DNA: TGTGCCAGCAGGGACAGCACAGATACGCAGTATTTT. Its translation: CASRDSTDTQYF.

This clone was counted a single time. Relative to the germline gene, one junction end is altered; a read error may explain this. The chain couples TRBV2 to TRBJ2-3; D ambiguous. Germline CDR1 is SNHLY and CDR2 is FYNNEI. The CDR3 has 12 amino acids. The CDR3 DNA follows: TGTGCCAGCAATGAAGACACAGATACGCAGTATTTT. Residues: CASNEDTDTQYF.

Comment on this clone: Germline and junction disagree at one end, which may indicate a read error. The rearrangement joins TRBV18 to TRBJ2-4; 9 positions match TRBD1. This CDR3 is 12 amino acids long. The germline gives CDR1 KGHSH, CDR2 LQKENI. The CDR3 spells CASSLQGARPEF. CDR3 in DNA: TGTGCCAGCTCGTTACAGGGGGCCCGCCCGGAGTTC.

This chain connects TRBV13 to TRBJ1-4, with D unclear. Deletions cut 6 bases from V and 3 bases from J, with 11 bases between. Germline values: CDR1 PRHDT, CDR2 FYEKMQ (reference sequence). The CDR3 loop spans 14 amino acids. CDR3 amino acids: CASSQSRSNEKLFF. Here the CDR3 DNA reads TGTGCCAGCAGTCAGTCCCGCTCTAATGAAAAACTGTTTTTT.

This sequence joins TRBV18 and TRBJ2-7; 7 nucleotides match TRBD1. The CDR3 extends over 16 amino acids. J was trimmed by 6 bases and V by 1 base; bases with no gene match: 12. Germline CDR1 is KGHSH and CDR2 is LQKENI. The CDR3 nucleotides read TGTGCCAGCTCACCACTCTCGTCAGGGGGAATCGCCGAGCAGTACTTC. This translates into CASSPLSSGGIAEQYF.

The V gene is TRBV11-2, the J gene TRBJ2-5; 13 positions match TRBD2. Germline assignment: CDR1 SGHAT and CDR2 FQNNGV. V was clipped by 5 bases and J by 5 bases; unmatched bases: 14. This CDR3 comprises 18 residues. In nucleotides, the CDR3 is TGTGCCAGCAGCCCCCGAGGGGGGACTAGCGGGGAGGCGGAGACCCAGTACTTC. It encodes CASSPRGGTSGEAETQYF. The complete variable domain, with remaining parts taken from reference TRBV11-2 and TRBJ2-5, reads EAGVAQSPRYKIIEKRQSVAFWCNPISGHATLYWYQQILGQGPKLLIQFQNNGVVDDSQLPKDRFSAERLKGVDSTLKIQPAKLEDSAVYLCASSPRGGTSGEAETQYFGPGTRLLVL.

The chain combines TRBV5-1 with TRBJ2-1; TRBD2 aligns across 10 bases. J gave up 5 bases and V 2 bases, and 7 bases lay outside the gene matches. CDR3 length: 16 amino acids. CDR1 and CDR2 from the germline V gene are SGHRS and YFSETQ. The chain's CDR3 is CASSLGGTSENNEQFF. CDR3 sequence (DNA): TGCGCCAGCAGCTTAGGTGGGACTAGCGAAAACAATGAGCAGTTCTTC. Full variable domain (rest looked up from reference TRBV5-1 and TRBJ2-1): KAGVTQTPRYLIKTRGQQVTLSCSPISGHRSVSWYQQTPGQGLQFLFEYFSETQRNKGNFPGRFSGRQFSNSRSEMNVSTLELGDSALYLCASSLGGTSENNEQFFGPGTRLTVL.

The chain links TRBV5-4 to TRBJ2-5, with a weak D call TRBD2 (5 bases). Looked up from germline, CDR1 is SGHNT and CDR2 is YYREEE (reference sequence). This CDR3 spans 15 amino acids. Trimming removed 4 bases at V and 0 bases at J, with 13 bases between. The CDR3 loop reads CASSPTAENQETQYF. CDR3 bases: TGTGCCAGCAGCCCCACAGCGGAGAACCAAGAGACCCAGTACTTC.

J is TRBJ2-1 and V is TRBV5-1; D is perhaps TRBD1 (5 bases). CDR3 size: 16 residues. Germline lookup yields CDR1 SGHRS and CDR2 YFSETQ. V was trimmed by 0 bases and J by 4 bases, leaving 14 bases between them. The CDR3 spells CASSLVRAARYNEQFF. Here the CDR3 DNA reads TGCGCCAGCAGCTTGGTCAGGGCCGCGAGGTACAATGAGCAGTTCTTC. Full variable domain (remainder filled in from reference TRBV5-1 and TRBJ2-1): KAGVTQTPRYLIKTRGQQVTLSCSPISGHRSVSWYQQTPGQGLQFLFEYFSETQRNKGNFPGRFSGRQFSNSRSEMNVSTLELGDSALYLCASSLVRAARYNEQFFGPGTRLTVL.